This TCR beta chain was observed in a study of cytomegalovirus exposure and HLA in healthy donors. General study findings and limits: With later analysis, a missense DCLRE1C variant became linked to TCR beta V- and J-gene trimming.

Comment on this clone: The antigen remains undetermined.

In the PCR, 60 Vbeta and 13 Jbeta primers were used. The table came from immunoSEQ multiplex PCR; TCRdb's copy has only in-frame clones and leaves some out. The repertoire includes some 66,000 clones, around 80% of them detected once, and 9% to 10% sits in the top ten. The receptor was derived from a man in his forties or fifties in good health and CMV-seronegative. Sequenced input: PBMCs.

The CDR3 region is CASSLNRGDYEQYF. The CDR3 DNA is TGTGCCAGCTCACTTAACAGGGGAGACTACGAGCAGTACTTC. The chain has TRBV18 and TRBJ2-7; 7 bases are a match to TRBD1. This CDR3 has 14 residues. Looked up from germline, CDR1 is KGHSH and CDR2 is LQKENI. Trimming at V came to 4 bases and at J to 3 bases, leaving 6 bases not matched to a gene.